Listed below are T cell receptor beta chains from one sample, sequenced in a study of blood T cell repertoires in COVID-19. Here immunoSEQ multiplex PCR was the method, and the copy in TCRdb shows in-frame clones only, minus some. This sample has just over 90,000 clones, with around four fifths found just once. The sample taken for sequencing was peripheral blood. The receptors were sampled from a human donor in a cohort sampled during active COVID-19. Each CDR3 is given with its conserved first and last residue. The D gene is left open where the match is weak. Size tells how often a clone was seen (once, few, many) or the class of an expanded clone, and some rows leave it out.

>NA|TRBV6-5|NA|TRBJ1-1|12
TGTGCCAGCAGCCGCCGGACAGATGAAGCTTTCTTT
CASSRRTDEAFF
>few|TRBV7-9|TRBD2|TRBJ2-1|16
TGTGCCAGCATCTGGGCCAGCGGGGGTTCCTACAATGAGCAGTTCTTC
CASIWASGGSYNEQFF
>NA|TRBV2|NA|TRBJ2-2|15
TGTGCCAGCAGGGAGCAGCGGTCGAACACCGGGGAGCTGTTTTTT
CASREQRSNTGELFF
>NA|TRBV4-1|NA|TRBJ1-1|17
TGCGCCAGCAGCCAAGGCCCCCGACAGGATCGGAACACTGAAGCTTTCTTT
CASSQGPRQDRNTEAFF
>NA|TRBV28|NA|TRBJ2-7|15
TGTGCCAGCAGTTTAGGGTCCGCAGGCGCCTACGAGCAGTACTTC
CASSLGSAGAYEQYF
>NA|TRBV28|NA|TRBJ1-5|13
TGTGCCAGCAGCCTAACAGGTAATCAGCCCCAGCATTTT
CASSLTGNQPQHF
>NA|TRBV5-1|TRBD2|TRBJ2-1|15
TGCGCCAGCAGCGCTAGCGGGAGTGAGGTAAATGAGCAGTTCTTC
CASSASGSEVNEQFF
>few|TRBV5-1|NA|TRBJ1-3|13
TGCGCCAGCAGGACAGCGCGAGGAAACACCATATATTTT
CASRTARGNTIYF
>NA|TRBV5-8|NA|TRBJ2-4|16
TGTGCCAGCAGCTTGGGCAGTAACCTAGCCAAAAACATTCAGTACTTC
CASSLGSNLAKNIQYF
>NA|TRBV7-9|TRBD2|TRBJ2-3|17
TGTGCCAGCAGCCAACTCGGGCGGGGGGCCGTATCAGATACGCAGTATTTT
CASSQLGRGAVSDTQYF
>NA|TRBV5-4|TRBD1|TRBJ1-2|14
TGTGCCAGCAGTTCCGGACAGGGGCTCTATGGCTACACCTTC
CASSSGQGLYGYTF
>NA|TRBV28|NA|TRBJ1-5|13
TGTGCCAGCAGTCGCGACTTGGATCAGCCCCAGCATTTT
CASSRDLDQPQHF
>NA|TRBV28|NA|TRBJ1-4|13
TGTGCCAGCAAGGAGGGACCTAATGAAAAACTGTTTTTT
CASKEGPNEKLFF
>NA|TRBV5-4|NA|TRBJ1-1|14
TGTGCCAGCACCCCGGGGGAGGGTCGTTTTGAAGCTTTCTTT
CASTPGEGRFEAFF
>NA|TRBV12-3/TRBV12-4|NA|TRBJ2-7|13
TGTGCCAGCGTAGGGGACATGTCTCGGGAGCAGTACTTC
CASVGDMSREQYF
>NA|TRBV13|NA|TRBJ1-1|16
TGTGCCAGCAGCGGTAGAGGGCGACGGCTGAACACTGAAGCTTTCTTT
CASSGRGRRLNTEAFF
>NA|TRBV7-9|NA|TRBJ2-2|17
TGTGCCAGCAGCTTGTCGGGCTGGACTACGAACACCGGGGAGCTGTTTTTT
CASSLSGWTTNTGELFF
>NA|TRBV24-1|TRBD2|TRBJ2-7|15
TGTGCCACCAGTGATCCTAGCGGGATCAGGGGCGAGCAGTACTTC
CATSDPSGIRGEQYF
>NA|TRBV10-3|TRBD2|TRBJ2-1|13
TGTGCCATCAGTAGGGGAGGGATAGATGAGCAGTTCTTC
CAISRGGIDEQFF
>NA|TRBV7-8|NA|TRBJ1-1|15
TGTGCCAGCAGCTTAGGATTAGGGGTGAACACTGAAGCTTTCTTT
CASSLGLGVNTEAFF
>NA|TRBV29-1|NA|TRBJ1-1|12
TGCAGCGCCCGGACAGTGAACACTGAAGCTTTCTTT
CSARTVNTEAFF
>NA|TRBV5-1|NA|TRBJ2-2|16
TGCGCCAGCAGCTTGACAGGGACTACGAACACCGGGGAGCTGTTTTTT
CASSLTGTTNTGELFF
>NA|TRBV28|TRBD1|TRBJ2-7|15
TGTGCCAGCAGCTCTCCGGGACAGGTTTCCTACGAGCAGTACTTC
CASSSPGQVSYEQYF
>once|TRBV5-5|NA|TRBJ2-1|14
TGTGCCAGCAGCTCCCAGACGCGAGGGGGTGAGCAGTTCTTC
CASSSQTRGGEQFF
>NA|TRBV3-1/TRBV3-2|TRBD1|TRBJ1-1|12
TGTGCCAGCAGCCAAGCGGGACAGGAAGCTTTCTTT
CASSQAGQEAFF
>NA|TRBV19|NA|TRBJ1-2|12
TGTGCCAGTAGTATGGACAGCTATGGCTACACCTTC
CASSMDSYGYTF
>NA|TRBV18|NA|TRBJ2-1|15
TGTGCCAGCTCAACTGGATTAGCAGCTTACAATGAGCAGTTCTTC
CASSTGLAAYNEQFF
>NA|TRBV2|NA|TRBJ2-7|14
TGTGCCAGCAGTGAAGCGCTCGGGGGCTACGAGCAGTACTTC
CASSEALGGYEQYF
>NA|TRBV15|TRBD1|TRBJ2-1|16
TGTGCCACCAGCAGAGAGACAGGGGGGACCTACAATGAGCAGTTCTTC
CATSRETGGTYNEQFF
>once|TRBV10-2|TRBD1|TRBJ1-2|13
TGCGCCAGCAGCGGACAGGCCGACTATGGCTACACCTTC
CASSGQADYGYTF
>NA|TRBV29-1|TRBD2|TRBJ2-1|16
TGCAGCGTTGAGTCGGGACTAGCGTACTCCTACAATGAGCAGTTCTTC
CSVESGLAYSYNEQFF